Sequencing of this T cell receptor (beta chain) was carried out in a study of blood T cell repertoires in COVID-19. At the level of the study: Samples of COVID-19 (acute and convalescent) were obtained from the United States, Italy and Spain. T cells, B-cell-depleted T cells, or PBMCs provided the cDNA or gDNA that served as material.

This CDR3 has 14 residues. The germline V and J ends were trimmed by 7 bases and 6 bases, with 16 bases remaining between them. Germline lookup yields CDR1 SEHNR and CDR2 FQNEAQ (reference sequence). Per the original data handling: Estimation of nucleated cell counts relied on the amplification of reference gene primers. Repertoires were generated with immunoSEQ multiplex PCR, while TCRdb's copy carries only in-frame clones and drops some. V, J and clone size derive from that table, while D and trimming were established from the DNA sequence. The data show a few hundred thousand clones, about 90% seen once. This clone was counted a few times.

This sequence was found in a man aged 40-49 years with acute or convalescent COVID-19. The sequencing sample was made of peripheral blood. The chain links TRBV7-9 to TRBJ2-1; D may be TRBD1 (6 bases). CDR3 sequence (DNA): TGTGCCAGCATAAACCGGGACAAGATCAATGAGCAGTTCTTC. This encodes CASINRDKINEQFF.